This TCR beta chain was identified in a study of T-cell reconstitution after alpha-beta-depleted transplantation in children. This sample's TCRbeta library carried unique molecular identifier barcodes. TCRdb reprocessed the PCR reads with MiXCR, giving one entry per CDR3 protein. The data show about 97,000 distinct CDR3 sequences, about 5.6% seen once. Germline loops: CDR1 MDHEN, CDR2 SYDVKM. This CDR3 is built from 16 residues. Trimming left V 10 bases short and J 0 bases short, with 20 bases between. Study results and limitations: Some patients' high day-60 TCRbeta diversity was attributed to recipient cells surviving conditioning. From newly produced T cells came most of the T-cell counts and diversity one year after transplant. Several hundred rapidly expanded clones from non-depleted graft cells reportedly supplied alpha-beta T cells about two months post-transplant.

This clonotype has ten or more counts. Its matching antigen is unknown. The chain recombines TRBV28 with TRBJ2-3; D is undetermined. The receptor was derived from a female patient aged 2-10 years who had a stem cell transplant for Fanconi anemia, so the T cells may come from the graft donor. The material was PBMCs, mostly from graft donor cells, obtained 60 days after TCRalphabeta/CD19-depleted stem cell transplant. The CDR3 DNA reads TGTGCCACCATCCCGTTTTTGGGGATAAGCACAGATACGCAGTATTTT. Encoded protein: CATIPFLGISTDTQYF.